The present T cell receptor (beta chain) was sequenced within a study of T-cell reconstitution after alpha-beta-depleted transplantation in children. Trimming cost V 8 bases and J 0 bases, with 10 bases left between them. The CDR3 is 13 residues long. CDR1 and CDR2 (germline): MNHNY, SVGAGI (reference sequence). Unique molecular identifiers featured in how the TCRbeta library was prepared. TCRdb processed the PCR reads anew with MiXCR; each CDR3 protein has one entry. The sample includes roughly 500,000 distinct CDR3 sequences, 15% to 20% seen only once; the top ten take around 3.3%. The receptor was derived from a human donor who donated a stem cell graft to a child with acute lymphoblastic leukemia. The sample consisted of PBMCs from the stem cell graft donor, taken from the stem cell graft. This chain uses TRBV6-6 with TRBJ1-1; D not resolved. The CDR3 reads CASALLMNTEAFF. CDR3 bases: TGTGCCAGCGCCTTACTTATGAACACTGAAGCTTTCTTT.